A single sample gave rise to the 15 T cell receptor beta chains below, sequenced in a study of blood T cell repertoires in COVID-19. Measured with immunoSEQ multiplex PCR; TCRdb has only the in-frame clones, and not every one. The sample consists of around 310,000 clones, about 90% of them appearing once. Material for sequencing was PBMCs or T cells enriched from blood (not recorded which). The origin of the receptors is a woman under 40 who had recovered from COVID-19.

The gene calls are TRBV19 and TRBJ1-1, with D uncertain. V was cut by 5 bases and J by 3 bases, with 13 bases left in between. The CDR3 has 14 amino acids. From germline, CDR1 is LNHDA and CDR2 SQIVND (reference sequence). CDR3 amino acids: CASSLGVQDTEAFF. DNA for the CDR3: TGTGCCAGTAGTTTGGGTGTTCAGGACACTGAAGCTTTCTTT.

The chain recombines TRBV27 with TRBJ1-3, with D possibly matching TRBD1 (5 bases). The CDR3 consists of 14 residues. CDR1 and CDR2 from the germline V gene are MNHEY and SMNVEV (reference sequence). V lost 2 bases to trimming and J lost 2 bases, with 7 bases between them. The CDR3 spells CASSLGGAGNTIYF. CDR3 DNA: TGTGCCAGCAGTTTAGGGGGGGCTGGAAACACCATATATTTT.

J is TRBJ1-1 and V is TRBV4-1; D perhaps matches TRBD1 (5 bases). Germline V gene lookup returns CDR1 MGHRA and CDR2 YSYEKL. The CDR3 extends over 14 amino acids. V was pared by 2 bases and J by 1 base, with 8 bases between. This CDR3 is CASSQSGGNTEAFF. The CDR3 coding sequence is TGCGCCAGCAGCCAATCGGGGGGGAACACTGAAGCTTTCTTT.

The chain has TRBV6-5 and TRBJ2-2; 9 positions match TRBD1. Germline V gives CDR1 MNHEY, CDR2 SVGAGI. Trimming took 6 bases from V and 3 from J; bases not matched to a gene: 2. The CDR3 runs to 14 residues. CDR3: CASSGQGHTGELFF. CDR3 DNA sequence: TGTGCCAGCAGCGGACAGGGGCACACCGGGGAGCTGTTTTTT.

The chain links TRBV4-2 to TRBJ1-1; D not certain. Per the germline V gene, CDR1 is LGHNA and CDR2 is YNFKEQ. The CDR3 is 12 residues long. The V and J ends lost 1 base and 8 bases respectively, with 8 bases between them. The DNA of the CDR3 is TGTGCCAGCAGCCAAGGAGCGGAAGAAGCTTTCTTT. Amino acids: CASSQGAEEAFF.

This clone is a singleton in its sample. This chain uses TRBV7-6 with TRBJ2-1; D is unclear. Germline loops: CDR1 SGHVS, CDR2 FNYEAQ. This CDR3 is 13 amino acids long. The V end was cut by 1 base, the J end by 4 bases, with 5 bases between. CDR3 sequence reads: CASSLDQYNEQFF. DNA of the CDR3: TGTGCCAGCAGCTTAGATCAGTACAATGAGCAGTTCTTC.

The CDR3 loop reads CASSPMDTYGYTF. The CDR3, as DNA: TGTGCCAGCAGTCCCATGGACACCTATGGCTACACCTTC. J is TRBJ1-2 and V is TRBV28; D is possibly TRBD1 (5 bases). Deletions cut 5 bases from V and 4 bases from J, with 11 bases between. The CDR3 runs to 13 residues. Germline CDR1 is MDHEN and CDR2 is SYDVKM.

The CDR3 DNA reads as TGTGCCAGTAGTATAGATCCAGGGGAGGGTGAGCAGTTCTTC. Its translation is CASSIDPGEGEQFF. The chain uses TRBV19 and TRBJ2-1, with D possibly being TRBD2 (7 bases). The V and J ends lost 0 bases and 9 bases respectively, with 12 bases between them. The CDR3 runs 14 residues. CDR1 and CDR2 (germline): LNHDA, SQIVND (reference sequence).

The chain joins TRBV7-3 to TRBJ2-1; the match to TRBD2 covers 7 bases. The CDR3 has 16 residues. Trimming took 0 bases from V and 4 from J; bases not matched to a gene: 6. Germline CDR1 is SGHTA and CDR2 is FQGTGA. CDR3 loop: CASSLTAASGYNEQFF. CDR3 nucleotides: TGTGCCAGCAGCTTAACCGCGGCTAGCGGTTACAATGAGCAGTTCTTC.

The rearrangement links TRBV2 to TRBJ1-4; D perhaps matches TRBD1 (6 bases). From germline, CDR1 is SNHLY and CDR2 FYNNEI. Trimming took 7 bases from V and 0 from J, leaving 21 bases between them. The CDR3 has 18 residues. CDR3 residues: CASTDWTVSSATNEKLFF. In DNA, the CDR3 is TGTGCCAGCACCGACTGGACAGTCTCCTCAGCAACTAATGAAAAACTGTTTTTT.

V gene TRBV11-1 combines with J gene TRBJ1-2; 7 bases match TRBD1. CDR3 length: 15 residues. Germline V lookup: CDR1 SGHAT, CDR2 FQDESV (reference sequence). V lost 3 bases, J lost 5 bases, and 9 bases stayed unmatched. CDR3 in DNA: TGTGCCAGCAGCTTGACCGGGACAGAGACTTATGGCTACACCTTC. It is translated as CASSLTGTETYGYTF.

V and J are TRBV4-1 and TRBJ2-7; D not certain. The CDR3 loop spans 14 amino acids. Germline values: CDR1 MGHRA, CDR2 YSYEKL. V was shortened by 2 bases and J by 3 bases, with 11 bases between the two germline ends. CDR3 in amino acids: CASSQPSQDYEQYF. DNA for the CDR3: TGCGCCAGCAGCCAACCCAGTCAAGACTACGAGCAGTACTTC.

This clone turned up a few times. V is TRBV30 and J is TRBJ1-2; D unresolved. Germline CDR1 and CDR2: GTSNPN and SVGIG (reference sequence). V lost 0 bases and J lost 6, with 11 bases in between. CDR3 length: 13 residues. The CDR3 loop is CAWSVLSIHGYTF. The DNA of the CDR3 is TGTGCCTGGAGTGTACTGTCCATTCATGGCTACACCTTC.

Only one count was recorded for this clone. The chain recombines TRBV3-1 (or the pseudogene TRBV3-2) with TRBJ2-4, with a tentative D call TRBD1 (6 bases). CDR3 length: 18 amino acids. V shed 5 bases and J shed 1 base, with 21 bases lying between them. CDR1 LGHDT and CDR2 YNNKEL come from the germline V gene (reference sequence). In DNA, the CDR3 is TGTGCCAGCAGCACCTCATACGAACAGGGACGGGCCAAAAACATTCAGTACTTC. Protein product: CASSTSYEQGRAKNIQYF.

The chain has TRBV14 and TRBJ2-7; D is perhaps TRBD2 (5 bases). In germline, CDR1 is SGHDN, CDR2 FVKESK. Trimming shortened V by 3 bases and J by 5 bases, and 26 bases separated the two germline ends. The CDR3 spans 18 residues. CDR3 sequence: CASSQYPVSTGFVDEQYF. The CDR3 nucleotides read TGTGCCAGCAGCCAGTACCCGGTCAGCACGGGATTCGTCGACGAGCAGTACTTC.